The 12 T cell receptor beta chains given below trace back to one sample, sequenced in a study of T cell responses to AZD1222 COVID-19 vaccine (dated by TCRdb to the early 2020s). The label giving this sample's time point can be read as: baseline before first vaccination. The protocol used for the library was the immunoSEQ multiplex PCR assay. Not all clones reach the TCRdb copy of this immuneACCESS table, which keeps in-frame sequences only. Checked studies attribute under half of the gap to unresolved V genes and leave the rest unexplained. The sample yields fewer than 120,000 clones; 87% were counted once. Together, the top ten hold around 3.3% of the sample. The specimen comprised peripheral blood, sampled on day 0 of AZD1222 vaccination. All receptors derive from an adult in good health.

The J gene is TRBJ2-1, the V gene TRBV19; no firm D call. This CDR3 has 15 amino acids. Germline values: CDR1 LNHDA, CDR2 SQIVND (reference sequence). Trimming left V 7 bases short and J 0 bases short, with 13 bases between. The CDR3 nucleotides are TGTGCCAGTATGATTGACCGCGGCTCCTACAATGAGCAGTTCTTC. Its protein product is CASMIDRGSYNEQFF.

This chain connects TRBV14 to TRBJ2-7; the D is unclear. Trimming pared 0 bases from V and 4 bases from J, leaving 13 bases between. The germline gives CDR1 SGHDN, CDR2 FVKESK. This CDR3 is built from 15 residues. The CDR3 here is CASSQDRLRTYEQYF. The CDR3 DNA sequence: TGTGCCAGCAGCCAAGATAGGCTTCGAACTTACGAGCAGTACTTC.

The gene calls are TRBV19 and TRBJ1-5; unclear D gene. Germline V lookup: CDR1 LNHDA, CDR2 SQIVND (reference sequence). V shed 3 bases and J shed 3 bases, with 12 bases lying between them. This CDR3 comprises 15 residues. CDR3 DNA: TGTGCCAGTAGTATCGGAGACGCGCTCAATCAGCCCCAGCATTTT. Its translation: CASSIGDALNQPQHF.

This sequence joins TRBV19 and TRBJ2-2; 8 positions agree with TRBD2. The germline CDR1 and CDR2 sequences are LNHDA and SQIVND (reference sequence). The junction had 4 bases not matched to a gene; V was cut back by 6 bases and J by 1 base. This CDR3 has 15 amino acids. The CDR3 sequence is CASSGGARNTGELFF. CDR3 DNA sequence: TGTGCCAGTAGCGGGGGGGCCAGGAACACCGGGGAGCTGTTTTTT.

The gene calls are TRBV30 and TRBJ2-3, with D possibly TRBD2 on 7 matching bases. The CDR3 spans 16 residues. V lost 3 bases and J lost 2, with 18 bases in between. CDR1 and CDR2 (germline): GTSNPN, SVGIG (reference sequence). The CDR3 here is CAWSVGGGGLTDTQYF. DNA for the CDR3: TGTGCCTGGAGCGTGGGGGGGGGCGGTCTCACAGATACGCAGTATTTT.

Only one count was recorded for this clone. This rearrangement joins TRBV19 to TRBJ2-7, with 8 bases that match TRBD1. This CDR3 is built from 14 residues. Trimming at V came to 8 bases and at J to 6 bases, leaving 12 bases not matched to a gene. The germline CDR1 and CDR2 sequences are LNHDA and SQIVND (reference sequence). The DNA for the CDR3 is TGTGCCAGTGCGGGTGACAGGGGCTCTTCCGAGCAGTACTTC. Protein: CASAGDRGSSEQYF.

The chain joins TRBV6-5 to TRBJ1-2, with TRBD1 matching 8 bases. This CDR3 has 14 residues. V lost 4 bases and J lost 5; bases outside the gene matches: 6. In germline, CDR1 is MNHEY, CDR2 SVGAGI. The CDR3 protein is CASSSGQGGYGYTF. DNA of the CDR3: TGTGCCAGCAGTTCTGGACAGGGTGGATATGGCTACACCTTC.

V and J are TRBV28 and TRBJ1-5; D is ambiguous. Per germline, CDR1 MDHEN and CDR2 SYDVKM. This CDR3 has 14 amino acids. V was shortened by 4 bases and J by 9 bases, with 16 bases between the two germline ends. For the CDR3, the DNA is TGTGCCAGCAGTTCCACGACCGTTGTTCGGCCCCAGCATTTT. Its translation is CASSSTTVVRPQHF.

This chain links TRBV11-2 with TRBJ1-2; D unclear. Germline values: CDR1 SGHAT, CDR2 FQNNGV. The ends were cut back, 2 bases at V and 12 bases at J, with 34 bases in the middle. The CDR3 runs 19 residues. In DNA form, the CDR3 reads TGTGCCAGCAGCTTACCGCGGACGGTGGTCTTGTCTACGGATGATCGGGACACCTTC. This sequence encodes CASSLPRTVVLSTDDRDTF.

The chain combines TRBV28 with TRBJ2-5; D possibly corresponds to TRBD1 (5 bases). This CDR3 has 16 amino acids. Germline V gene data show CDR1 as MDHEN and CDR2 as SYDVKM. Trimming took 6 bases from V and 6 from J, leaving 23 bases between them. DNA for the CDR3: TGTGCCAGCAGATCTACAGGAAGGGGTTTCGGGCAGACCCAGTACTTC. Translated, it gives CASRSTGRGFGQTQYF.

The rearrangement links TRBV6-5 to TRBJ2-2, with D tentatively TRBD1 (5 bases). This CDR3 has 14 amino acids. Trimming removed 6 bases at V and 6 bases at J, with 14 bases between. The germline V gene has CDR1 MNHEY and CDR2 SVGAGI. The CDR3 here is CASSPDRSPGELFF. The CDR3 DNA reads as TGTGCCAGCAGCCCCGACAGATCCCCCGGGGAGCTGTTTTTT.

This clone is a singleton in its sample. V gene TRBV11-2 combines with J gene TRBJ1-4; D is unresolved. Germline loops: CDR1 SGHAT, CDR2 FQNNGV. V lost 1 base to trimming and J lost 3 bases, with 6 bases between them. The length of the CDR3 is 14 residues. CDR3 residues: CASSLGQANEKLFF. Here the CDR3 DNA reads TGTGCCAGCAGCTTAGGGCAGGCTAATGAAAAACTGTTTTTT.